This T cell receptor beta chain was captured by sequencing in a study of T cell responses to AZD1222 COVID-19 vaccine. Comments on this clone: Its antigen is unknown.

Study outcomes and limitations: Just six AZD1222 recipients tested seropositive at baseline. The donors showed a predominance of white British ancestry and of females, with possible underestimation of clonal diversity. Nearly half of unique spike-specific TCRs reportedly avoided B.1.351 and B.1.1.7 mutated regions. Increases in Spike-specific TCR breadth and depth were seen after two AZD1222 doses.

The data were produced by immunoSEQ multiplex PCR, yet TCRdb's version contains in-frame clones alone and is incomplete. The repertoire has approximately 120,000 clones, over 80% of them found once; the top ten carry less than 8.5%. The J segment lost 7 bases and the V segment lost 2 bases, leaving 5 bases of the junction unmatched. The CDR3 runs to 13 residues. Germline CDR1 is SGHRS and CDR2 is YFSETQ. This material consisted of peripheral blood, taken on day 0 of AZD1222 vaccination. The rearrangement joins TRBV5-1 to TRBJ1-2; 7 bases align to TRBD1. The receptor was isolated from an adult in good health. The CDR3 loop reads CASSLGTEGGYTF. The DNA for the CDR3 is TGCGCCAGCAGCTTAGGGACAGAAGGTGGCTACACCTTC.